These 21 T cell receptor beta chains share one sample of origin, sequenced in a study of blood T cells in healthy people across ages. PCR was performed a second time for about 6 to 12 cycles using a sample-barcoded 5' primer and a J-beta primer mix. TCRdb re-called the 5' RACE reads through MiXCR, storing one row per CDR3 protein. This sample has more than 700,000 distinct CDR3 sequences; about 55% occur once, and the top ten carry roughly 40%. The material sequenced was blood. The receptors here all came from a man at least 80 years old in good health.

The genes are TRBV6-5 and TRBJ2-5; 12 nucleotides agree with TRBD2. Per germline, CDR1 MNHEY and CDR2 SVGAGI. This CDR3 contains 20 residues. With 2 bases clipped from V and 0 bases from J, the junction kept 13 bases outside the gene matches. Written as DNA, the CDR3 is TGTGCCAGCAGTTACACGCGACTAGCGGGAGTCGAGGGGTACCAAGAGACCCAGTACTTC. Translating gives CASSYTRLAGVEGYQETQYF.

V usage is TRBV21-1 and J usage is TRBJ1-2; the table names TRBD1, a call not compared with the DNA. TRBV21-1 is flagged as a pseudogene. This CDR3 has 14 amino acids. CDR3 residues: CASSKEGGARGYTF. The CDR3 bases are TGTGCCAGCAGCAAAGAGGGGGGGGCGCGTGGCTACACCTTC.

This chain uses TRBV7-3 with TRBJ2-1; weak D call: TRBD2 (5 bases). V was pared by 2 bases and J by 9 bases, with 11 bases between. The CDR3 has 13 amino acids. Germline lookup yields CDR1 SGHTA and CDR2 FQGTGA. The CDR3 sequence is CASSLEPGGEQFF. Written as DNA, the CDR3 is TGTGCCAGCAGCTTAGAACCCGGAGGTGAGCAGTTCTTC.

The chain links TRBV14 to TRBJ1-1; D remains ambiguous. CDR1 is SGHDN and CDR2 is FVKESK in the germline V gene. This CDR3 has 14 residues. With 1 base removed from V and 6 bases from J, the gap between germline ends came to 12 bases. This CDR3 reads CASSQVRGFAEAFF. DNA for the CDR3: TGTGCCAGCAGCCAAGTGCGAGGCTTCGCTGAAGCTTTCTTT.

About this clonotype: The junction does not match germline at one end; this may be a read error. The rearrangement joins TRBV7-9 to TRBJ2-6, with D hard to call. Germline V lookup: CDR1 SEHNR, CDR2 FQNEAQ (reference sequence). The CDR3 is 15 residues long. The DNA of the CDR3 is TGTGCCAGCAGCTTAGATGGCTCTGGGACCAACGTCCTGACTTTC. Protein sequence: CASSLDGSGTNVLTF.

The table lists this clonotype with a few counts. The rearrangement links TRBV24-1 to TRBJ2-3, with a possible D match to TRBD2 (5 bases). Trimming pared 5 bases from V and 0 bases from J, leaving 17 bases between. This CDR3 comprises 17 residues. Germline V CDR1 and CDR2: KGHDR, SFDVKD. DNA of the CDR3: TGTGCCACCAGTGCCCATGTTCCAGCGGCTAGCACAGATACGCAGTATTTT. The encoded protein is CATSAHVPAASTDTQYF.

The chain links TRBV28 to TRBJ2-3; D is perhaps TRBD1 or TRBD2 (5 bases each). The V gene lost 6 bases and the J gene lost 4 bases, with 17 bases spanning the gap. Germline CDR1 MDHEN, CDR2 SYDVKM. This CDR3 is built from 15 residues. The CDR3 is CASSPGRETSDTQYF. In nucleotides, the CDR3 is TGTGCCAGCAGCCCGGGACGAGAGACATCAGATACGCAGTATTTT.

This rearrangement joins TRBV9 to TRBJ2-1, with D perhaps TRBD2 (6 bases). Trimming stripped 2 bases from V and 9 bases from J, with 15 bases between. CDR3 length: 14 amino acids. Germline assignment: CDR1 SGDLS and CDR2 YYNGEE. CDR3 region: CASSVSAGLGEQFF. CDR3 DNA: TGTGCCAGCAGCGTCTCCGCGGGACTGGGTGAGCAGTTCTTC.

This sequence joins TRBV7-2 and TRBJ2-3, with D perhaps matching TRBD1 (5 bases). From germline, CDR1 is SGHTA and CDR2 FQGNSA. This CDR3 is built from 18 residues. Trimming stripped 1 base from V and 14 bases from J, with 31 bases between. CDR3 sequence (DNA): TGTGCCAGCAGCTTAGGTCCTGGAGCAGGGCCAAAGCACAGATACGCGTATTTT. Protein: CASSLGPGAGPKHRYAYF.

This clonotype came up a few times. The rearrangement links TRBV5-1 to TRBJ2-7; TRBD2 agrees at 9 bases. Germline CDR1 is SGHRS and CDR2 is YFSETQ. V lost 4 bases and J lost 0; bases outside the gene matches: 5. CDR3 length: 15 amino acids. CDR3 in DNA: TGCGCCAGCAGCAACATTAGCGGGAGCTCCTACGAGCAGTACTTC. Translation gives CASSNISGSSYEQYF.

This chain links TRBV9 with TRBJ2-2, with D tentatively TRBD1 (6 bases). CDR3 length: 16 residues. V was trimmed by 4 bases and J by 4 bases, leaving 17 bases between them. Germline CDR1 is SGDLS and CDR2 is YYNGEE. The CDR3 loop reads CASSPVGQSSTGELFF. The CDR3 DNA reads TGTGCCAGCAGCCCAGTAGGACAGAGTTCCACCGGGGAGCTGTTTTTT.

The chain recombines TRBV5-1 with TRBJ2-7; D is ambiguous. V gave up 0 bases and J gave up 7 bases, with 14 bases separating them. The germline CDR1 and CDR2 sequences are SGHRS and YFSETQ. This CDR3 has 14 amino acids. The DNA of the CDR3 is TGCGCCAGCAGCTTGGAAGTAAACTACAATGAGCAGTACTTC. As protein: CASSLEVNYNEQYF.

The V call is TRBV3-1, the J call TRBJ2-1; 11 nucleotides match TRBD2. The CDR3 has 16 residues. Germline CDR1 and CDR2: LGHDT and YNNKEL (reference sequence). After removal of 5 bases from V and 5 bases from J, the junction contained 8 bases not matched to a gene. CDR3 DNA: TGTGCCAGCAGCAGACCGGGACTAGCGGACGACAATGAGCAGTTCTTC. Translating gives CASSRPGLADDNEQFF.

The table lists this clonotype with a count of one. One junction end does not reproduce the germline sequence, and a read error may be involved. The chain recombines TRBV7-9 with TRBJ1-2, with 7 bases aligning to TRBD1. The V gene's germline CDR1 is SEHNR and CDR2 FQNEAQ (reference sequence). The CDR3 runs to 15 residues. The CDR3 region is CTSSPRTGAVYGYTF. For the CDR3, the DNA is TGTACCAGCAGCCCCCGAACAGGGGCCGTCTATGGCTACACCTTC. Supplemented by reference TRBV7-9 and TRBJ1-2, the full variable domain reads DTGVSQNPRHKITKRGQNVTFRCDPISEHNRLYWYRQTLGQGPEFLTYFQNEAQLEKSRLLSDRFSAERPKGSFSTLEIQRTEQGDSAMYLCTSSPRTGAVYGYTFGSGTRLTVV.

The sample holds many counts of this clonotype. As DNA, the CDR3 is TGCAGTGCTCCCCACCACGGTGGCGAGCAGTACTTC. Protein: CSAPHHGGEQYF. The chain recombines TRBV20-1 with TRBJ2-7; D unclear. Looked up from germline, CDR1 is DFQATT and CDR2 is SNEGSKA (reference sequence). The CDR3 has 12 residues. V was trimmed by 5 bases and J by 6 bases, leaving 14 bases between them.

This clonotype was detected only a few times. The rearrangement joins TRBV29-1 to TRBJ1-1, with D possibly being TRBD1 (5 bases). Germline lookup yields CDR1 SQVTM and CDR2 ANQGSEA. The CDR3 runs to 12 residues. The V gene lost 3 bases and the J gene lost 3 bases, with 8 bases spanning the gap. The CDR3 DNA reads as TGCAGCGTTGAGAAAGGGGACACTGAAGCTTTCTTT. It translates to CSVEKGDTEAFF. The full variable domain, with the rest looked up from reference TRBV29-1 and TRBJ1-1, is SAVISQKPSRDICQRGTSLTIQCQVDSQVTMMFWYRQQPGQSLTLIATANQGSEATYESGFVIDKFPISRPNLTFSTLTVSNMSPEDSSIYLCSVEKGDTEAFFGQGTRLTVV.

This clonotype came up a few times. The rearrangement joins TRBV20-1 to TRBJ2-5, with 9 bases lining up with TRBD2. The CDR3 is 16 amino acids. The trim removed 0 bases at V and 1 base at J, leaving 6 bases unmatched. In germline, CDR1 is DFQATT, CDR2 SNEGSKA (reference sequence). Written as DNA, the CDR3 is TGCAGTGCTAGAGATCTCGCGGGAGGGCCCCAAGAGACCCAGTACTTC. Amino acids: CSARDLAGGPQETQYF.

This clonotype is a singleton in its sample. At one end the junction does not follow the germline gene, possibly because of a read error. V usage is TRBV7-7 and J usage is TRBJ2-3, with 10 bases fitting TRBD1. CDR1 is SSHAT and CDR2 is FNYEAQ in the germline V gene (reference sequence). The CDR3 spans 15 residues. The CDR3 region has the DNA TGTGCTAGCAGCGAGACAGGGGGCTTATTAGATACGCAGTATTTT. Encoded protein: CASSETGGLLDTQYF.

This chain links TRBV20-1 with TRBJ1-4; TRBD1 might be the D (6 bases). V was trimmed by 1 base and J by 4 bases, leaving 16 bases between them. The CDR3 covers 16 residues. Looked up from germline, CDR1 is DFQATT and CDR2 is SNEGSKA (reference sequence). The CDR3 is CSARGRGGHLNEKLFF. The CDR3 nucleotides are TGCAGTGCTAGAGGTCGGGGGGGACACCTTAATGAAAAACTGTTTTTT.

This clonotype was seen only a few times. The V call is TRBV28, the J call TRBJ2-5; D possibly corresponds to TRBD1 (5 bases). Looked up from germline, CDR1 is MDHEN and CDR2 is SYDVKM. The CDR3 covers 14 residues. V was cut by 2 bases and J by 4 bases, with 11 bases left in between. CDR3 residues: CASSLGWGGETQYF. The CDR3 region has the DNA TGTGCCAGCAGTTTAGGCTGGGGCGGAGAGACCCAGTACTTC.

The chain combines TRBV5-6 with TRBJ2-5; D unclear. Trimming cost V 3 bases and J 2 bases, with 20 bases left between them. The CDR3 runs 17 residues. CDR1 is SGHDT, CDR2 YYEEEE, per germline. The CDR3 region has the DNA TGTGCCAGCAGCTCCCTATCAAGTGGTCGACTTCAAGAGACCCAGTACTTC. Amino acids: CASSSLSSGRLQETQYF.